The 10 T cell receptor beta chains reported below all come from one sample, sequenced in a study of shared clonotypes between healthy human individuals. Terminally differentiated effector memory CD45RA+ cells were left out of the naive CD8 fraction, which was CD45RO-negative and positively selected for CCR7. This table comes from immunoSEQ multiplex PCR, and its TCRdb copy is limited to in-frame clones, with some not included. The table shows about 2.1 million clones, with about 92% occurring only once. Sequences were obtained from naive CD8+ T cells from PBMCs. The receptor set was obtained from a man aged 18 to 30 in good health. Some clones in this sample may be carry-over from other donors' samples.

This clone occurred a few times. This rearrangement joins TRBV7-9 to TRBJ2-1; D not certain. The CDR3 is 15 amino acids. In germline, CDR1 is SEHNR, CDR2 FQNEAQ (reference sequence). Trimming shortened V by 4 bases and J by 3 bases, and 13 bases separated the two germline ends. DNA for the CDR3: TGTGCCAGCAGCTCACCGGACCGAGTCTACAATGAGCAGTTCTTC. This codes for CASSSPDRVYNEQFF.

J is TRBJ1-4 and V is TRBV5-1; perhaps TRBD1 as D (5 bases). V was shortened by 1 base and J by 0 bases, with 10 bases between the two germline ends. Germline V gene data show CDR1 as SGHRS and CDR2 as YFSETQ. This CDR3 has 16 residues. The CDR3 region is CASSLQSTATNEKLFF. The CDR3 DNA follows: TGCGCCAGCAGCTTGCAATCGACAGCAACTAATGAAAAACTGTTTTTT.

As regards this clone: The sample has other DNA sequences that encode this CDR3 too. The gene calls are TRBV4-3 and TRBJ1-5; D gene uncertain. The length of the CDR3 is 14 residues. Germline values: CDR1 LGHNA, CDR2 YSLEER. The V and J ends lost 0 bases and 2 bases respectively, with 5 bases between them. The CDR3 loop is CASSQDAGNQPQHF. The CDR3 DNA reads as TGCGCCAGCAGCCAAGATGCAGGCAATCAGCCCCAGCATTTT.

This clone was seen a single time. This sequence joins TRBV9 and TRBJ2-3; TRBD2 might be the D (6 bases). Trimming left V 4 bases short and J 2 bases short, with 20 bases between. The CDR3 covers 17 residues. Germline values: CDR1 SGDLS, CDR2 YYNGEE. CDR3 residues: CASSTSPVAGFTDTQYF. CDR3 DNA: TGTGCCAGCAGCACAAGCCCCGTGGCGGGGTTCACAGATACGCAGTATTTT.

V gene TRBV2 combines with J gene TRBJ2-7; tentative D call: TRBD2 (6 bases). CDR3 length equals 15 residues. The V gene's germline CDR1 is SNHLY and CDR2 FYNNEI. V lost 8 bases and J lost 0, with 17 bases in between. CDR3 amino acids: CASGGSPFPSYEQYF. CDR3 nucleotides: TGTGCCAGCGGGGGGTCTCCTTTCCCCTCCTACGAGCAGTACTTC.

V and J are TRBV9 and TRBJ1-5, with TRBD1 as a possible D gene (5 bases). V lost 2 bases, J lost 4 bases, and 13 bases lay in between. Per the germline V gene, CDR1 is SGDLS and CDR2 is YYNGEE. The CDR3 is 15 amino acids. The CDR3 DNA reads TGTGCCAGCAGCGTGGGGGATGCCTCAAATCAGCCCCAGCATTTT. The encoded protein is CASSVGDASNQPQHF.

The chain is built from TRBV9 and TRBJ1-3; D unresolved. Deletions cut 3 bases from V and 0 bases from J, with 16 bases between. The germline gives CDR1 SGDLS, CDR2 YYNGEE. This CDR3 is built from 17 residues. CDR3 sequence reads: CASSDSPGEGSGNTIYF. The CDR3 DNA follows: TGTGCCAGCAGCGACTCTCCCGGGGAGGGCTCTGGAAACACCATATATTTT.

This sequence joins TRBV27 and TRBJ2-7; unclear D gene. V lost 3 bases, J lost 0 bases, and 9 bases lay in between. The CDR3 contains 14 residues. The germline V gene has CDR1 MNHEY and CDR2 SMNVEV (reference sequence). CDR3 DNA: TGTGCCAGCAGTTTTTCTCCGAGCTCCTACGAGCAGTACTTC. Amino acid sequence: CASSFSPSSYEQYF.

The chain links TRBV7-9 to TRBJ1-1; 7 bases match TRBD1. The CDR3 length is 15 residues. Per the germline V gene, CDR1 is SEHNR and CDR2 is FQNEAQ (reference sequence). V trimming: 5 bases; J trimming: 1 base; junction bases outside the gene matches: 7. The CDR3 DNA reads as TGTGCCAGCAGCCCTACAGGGGCTCGGAACACTGAAGCTTTCTTT. This encodes CASSPTGARNTEAFF.

The gene calls are TRBV9 and TRBJ2-1; TRBD2 is a possible D gene (6 bases). The CDR3 length is 16 residues. Germline loops: CDR1 SGDLS, CDR2 YYNGEE. The V end lost 4 bases, the J end lost 4 bases, and 18 bases lay between the germline ends. For the CDR3, the DNA is TGTGCCAGCAGCCCCCAGACCGGGACTTATTACAATGAGCAGTTCTTC. This translates into CASSPQTGTYYNEQFF.